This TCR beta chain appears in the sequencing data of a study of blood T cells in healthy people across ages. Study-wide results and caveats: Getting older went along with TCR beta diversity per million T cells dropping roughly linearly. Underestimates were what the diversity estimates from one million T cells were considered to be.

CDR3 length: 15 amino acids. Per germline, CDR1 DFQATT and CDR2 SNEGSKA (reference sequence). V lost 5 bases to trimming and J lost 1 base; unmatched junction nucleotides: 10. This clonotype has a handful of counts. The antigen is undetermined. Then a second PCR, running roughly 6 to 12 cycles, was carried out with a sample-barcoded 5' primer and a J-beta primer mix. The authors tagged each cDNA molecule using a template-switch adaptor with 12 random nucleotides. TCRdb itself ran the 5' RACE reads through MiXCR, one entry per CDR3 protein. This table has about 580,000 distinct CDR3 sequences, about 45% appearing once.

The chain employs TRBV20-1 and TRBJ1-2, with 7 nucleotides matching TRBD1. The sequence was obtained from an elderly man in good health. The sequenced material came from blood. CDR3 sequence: CSAYYRDSRNYGYTF. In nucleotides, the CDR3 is TGCAGTGCTTATTACCGGGACAGTCGTAACTATGGCTACACCTTC.